Listed here are 11 T cell receptor beta chains from one sample, sequenced in a study of shared clonotypes between healthy human individuals. Profiling relied on immunoSEQ multiplex PCR, and the TCRdb table lists in-frame clones only, not all of them. The sample shows hundreds of thousands of clones, 80% to 90% of them seen only once. The sequenced sample consisted of memory CD8+ T cells sorted from blood. The subset was: CD45RO+ cells pooled with CCR7-negative TemRA cells. The receptors derive from a man aged 18 to 30 in good health.

The J gene is TRBJ1-2, the V gene TRBV9, with 7 bases lining up with TRBD1. The CDR3 runs to 13 residues. The V gene end was trimmed by 6 bases and the J gene end by 3 bases; junction bases not matched to a gene: 5. Per the germline V gene, CDR1 is SGDLS and CDR2 is YYNGEE. DNA for the CDR3: TGTGCCAGCACCCCCGGGACAGACTATGGCTACACCTTC. Translation: CASTPGTDYGYTF.

Note on this clone: This sample also contains other DNA sequences that code for the same CDR3. This rearrangement joins TRBV11-2 to TRBJ1-1; D ambiguous. This CDR3 is 11 amino acids long. V lost 5 bases, J lost 2 bases, and 3 bases lay in between. Germline lookup yields CDR1 SGHAT and CDR2 FQNNGV. The CDR3 DNA reads as TGTGCCAGCAGCCCCAACACTGAAGCTTTCTTT. This translates into CASSPNTEAFF.

The rearrangement links TRBV18 to TRBJ2-1; TRBD2 matches 10 bases. The germline V gene has CDR1 KGHSH and CDR2 LQKENI. V lost 0 bases, J lost 6 bases, and 5 bases stayed unmatched. The CDR3 extends over 16 amino acids. CDR3 nucleotide sequence: TGTGCCAGCTCACCACCTAGCGGGGGGCAGAGCAATGAGCAGTTCTTC. This sequence encodes CASSPPSGGQSNEQFF.

The chain carries TRBV13 and TRBJ2-1, with D uncertain. The germline gives CDR1 PRHDT, CDR2 FYEKMQ (reference sequence). This CDR3 spans 13 amino acids. V was clipped by 1 base and J by 4 bases, with 5 bases between them. CDR3: CASSLAEYNEQFF. The CDR3 DNA follows: TGTGCCAGCAGCTTAGCTGAATACAATGAGCAGTTCTTC.

The chain uses TRBV27 and TRBJ2-7, with 10 bases identical to TRBD2. Losses at the gene ends were 2 bases for V and 2 bases for J; bases not matched to a gene: 3. The germline CDR1 and CDR2 sequences are MNHEY and SMNVEV (reference sequence). CDR3 length equals 15 residues. This chain's CDR3 is CASSLLAGVAYEQYF. The CDR3 bases are TGTGCCAGCAGTTTACTAGCGGGGGTGGCCTACGAGCAGTACTTC.

In its sample, this clone was seen many times. The CDR3 region has the DNA TGTGCCAGCAGTACACAGGTCTTGGGCTACACCTTC. The encoded protein is CASSTQVLGYTF. This chain joins TRBV6-5 and TRBJ1-2; tentatively, D is TRBD1 (5 bases). The CDR3 totals 12 residues. Per germline, CDR1 MNHEY and CDR2 SVGAGI. Trimming shortened V by 5 bases and J by 8 bases, and 12 bases separated the two germline ends.

The chain carries TRBV2 and TRBJ1-1, with D maybe TRBD1 (6 bases). V was pared by 11 bases and J by 7 bases, with 20 bases between. CDR3 size: 13 residues. Germline V CDR1 and CDR2: SNHLY, FYNNEI. CDR3 in amino acids: CARHRRGSIEAFF. CDR3 nucleotides: TGTGCCCGACACCGAAGGGGGAGCATTGAAGCTTTCTTT. The entire variable domain, with the rest obtained from reference TRBV2 and TRBJ1-1, is as follows: EPEVTQTPSHQVTQMGQEVILRCVPISNHLYFYWYRQILGQKVEFLVSFYNNEISEKSEIFDDQFSVERPDGSNFTLKIRSTKLEDSAMYFCARHRRGSIEAFFGQGTRLTVV.

The chain is built from TRBV15 and TRBJ2-2; 10 bases fit TRBD2. Germline lookup yields CDR1 LNHNV and CDR2 YYDKDF (reference sequence). With V trimmed by 3 bases and J by 3 bases, 13 bases remained unmatched. The CDR3 consists of 19 residues. The CDR3 DNA sequence: TGTGCCACCAGCAGGGGATGGAGGGAGCTAGCGGGGGACACCGGGGAGCTGTTTTTT. Protein product: CATSRGWRELAGDTGELFF.

J is TRBJ1-5 and V is TRBV27; D perhaps matches TRBD1 (6 bases). The CDR3 loop spans 17 amino acids. The germline gives CDR1 MNHEY, CDR2 SMNVEV (reference sequence). V lost 5 bases and J lost 3, with 20 bases in between. CDR3 in amino acids: CASSPSHPDRSNQPQHF. CDR3 nucleotide sequence: TGTGCCAGCAGTCCATCCCACCCCGACAGGTCCAATCAGCCCCAGCATTTT.

The J gene is TRBJ2-7, the V gene TRBV27; the D gene is possibly TRBD2 (5 bases). Between the trimmed V and J ends, which lost 1 base and 3 bases, there was a span of 13 bases. Germline CDR1 is MNHEY and CDR2 is SMNVEV (reference sequence). This CDR3 has 15 residues. CDR3 protein: CASSLYSGEGYEQYF. The CDR3 DNA reads TGTGCCAGCAGTTTATATTCGGGTGAGGGCTACGAGCAGTACTTC.

This chain uses TRBV5-6 with TRBJ1-5; 7 nucleotides align to TRBD1. Germline-derived CDR1 and CDR2 are SGHDT and YYEEEE. The CDR3 is 15 residues long. V was pared by 1 base and J by 3 bases, with 4 bases of the junction left unmatched. The DNA of the CDR3 is TGTGCCAGCAGCTTGACAGGGGTCTACAATCAGCCCCAGCATTTT. Translating gives CASSLTGVYNQPQHF.